The next 9 T cell receptor beta chains were all read from a single sample in a study of OX40 agonist ivuxolimab in advanced cancers. Preparation of the library involved the immunoSEQ multiplex PCR assay. As stored in TCRdb, this immuneACCESS dataset retains in-frame rearrangements with V and J assigned. A fraction of the clones does not appear; measured against another copy, unresolved V genes explain less than half of the discrepancy, and the remainder lacks a known reason. The sample yields under 200,000 clones; 94% were counted once. The ten largest clonotypes hold about 0.31% of the sample. Source: CD4+ or CD8+ T cells sorted from blood, taken in a trial of the OX40 agonist ivuxolimab. These receptors were collected from an adult with an advanced solid tumor such as melanoma, head and neck, liver or kidney cancer.

This clone appeared once. The rearrangement joins TRBV5-8 to TRBJ1-4, with 9 positions matching TRBD1. This CDR3 region has 15 residues. The V and J ends lost 5 bases and 4 bases, in that order; junction bases with no gene match: 6. The V gene's germline CDR1 is SGHTS and CDR2 YDEGEE. In DNA form, the CDR3 reads TGTGCCAGCAGATCTACAGGGGGCAGTAATGAAAAACTGTTTTTT. This sequence encodes CASRSTGGSNEKLFF.

V gene TRBV28 combines with J gene TRBJ1-6; TRBD1 aligns across 10 bases. With 4 bases clipped from V and 8 bases from J, the junction kept 8 bases outside the gene matches. The germline gives CDR1 MDHEN, CDR2 SYDVKM. The CDR3 totals 16 residues. DNA for the CDR3: TGTGCCAGCAGTTCTGGGACAGGGGTCTCTCATTCACCCCTCCACTTT. The encoded protein is CASSSGTGVSHSPLHF.

The chain uses TRBV6-6 and TRBJ2-7; 8 nucleotides align to TRBD1. This CDR3 region has 15 residues. V gave up 2 bases and J gave up 5 bases; unmatched junction bases: 8. Germline lookup yields CDR1 MNHNY and CDR2 SVGAGI (reference sequence). CDR3 DNA: TGTGCCAGCAGTTACCCAGGACAGGGTTCCCACGAGCAGTACTTC. Amino acid sequence: CASSYPGQGSHEQYF.

Only one count was recorded for this clone. V gene TRBV6-5 combines with J gene TRBJ2-7; TRBD2 might be the D (6 bases). Germline CDR1 and CDR2: MNHEY and SVGAGI. Trimming stripped 0 bases from V and 3 bases from J, with 12 bases between. The CDR3 covers 15 residues. CDR3 protein: CASSYSYRGGYEQYF. The CDR3 nucleotides are TGTGCCAGCAGTTACTCGTATCGGGGAGGCTACGAGCAGTACTTC.

The rearrangement uses TRBV2 and TRBJ2-5, with a tentative D call TRBD2 (5 bases). Per germline, CDR1 SNHLY and CDR2 FYNNEI. V was pared by 6 bases and J by 5 bases, with 16 bases between. The CDR3 length is 14 residues. The CDR3 loop reads CASSITRAGETQYF. The CDR3, as DNA: TGTGCCAGCAGCATTACTAGGGCTGGGGAGACCCAGTACTTC.

This CDR3 is CASSMGGEAFF. As DNA, the CDR3 is TGTGCCAGTAGTATGGGGGGTGAAGCTTTCTTT. The rearrangement uses TRBV19 and TRBJ1-1; D perhaps matches TRBD1 (5 bases). The CDR3 is 11 amino acids. The germline V and J ends were trimmed by 3 bases and 7 bases, with 6 bases remaining between them. Germline V gene data show CDR1 as LNHDA and CDR2 as SQIVND (reference sequence).

The V gene is TRBV7-2, the J gene TRBJ1-1, with D perhaps TRBD1 (5 bases). Trimming took off 4 bases at V and 4 bases at J, with 16 bases between the two ends. CDR1 SGHTA and CDR2 FQGNSA come from the germline V gene. The CDR3 is 15 amino acids. The CDR3 is CASSSWVGTVTEAFF. In nucleotides, the CDR3 is TGTGCCAGCAGCTCCTGGGTAGGGACGGTCACTGAAGCTTTCTTT.

The chain employs TRBV28 and TRBJ2-4, with TRBD2 matching over 8 bases. Germline CDR1 reads MDHEN; CDR2 reads SYDVKM. With 2 bases clipped from V and 2 bases from J, the junction kept 2 bases outside the gene matches. The CDR3 covers 15 residues. The CDR3 sequence is CASSLSGSTKNIQYF. The CDR3 DNA reads TGTGCCAGCAGTTTAAGCGGGAGCACCAAAAACATTCAGTACTTC.

This chain uses TRBV7-9 with TRBJ2-1; tentative D call: TRBD1 (6 bases). Germline V gene data show CDR1 as SEHNR and CDR2 as FQNEAQ (reference sequence). The CDR3 runs to 19 residues. Trimming cost V 3 bases and J 2 bases, with 23 bases left between them. CDR3 in DNA: TGTGCCAGCAGCTTCATAATGGGGGTACAGGGTCCCACCTACAATGAGCAGTTCTTC. It codes for CASSFIMGVQGPTYNEQFF.